This T cell receptor beta chain is from a study of Graves' ophthalmopathy and Graves' hyperthyroidism. On the study more broadly: There was a collection of peripheral blood at initial diagnosis, before any treatment.

In this sample, this clonotype turned up once. Its antigen is not known. Germline is not matched at one junction end, which may reflect a read error. Broader study findings: Appearing in blood as well were most expanded thyroid clonotypes above 0.001 frequency.

The CDR3 spans 13 residues. Germline V CDR1 and CDR2: LNHNV, YYDKDF (reference sequence). Researchers took RNA transcripts and amplified TCR beta CDR3 regions from them. HTBI primers served in a first-round RT-PCR, which a second-round multiplex PCR followed. TCRdb re-called the multiplex PCR reads through MiXCR, storing one row per CDR3 protein. The data contain 40,000 or so distinct CDR3 sequences, roughly half of them singletons. Sequenced sample: peripheral blood. The J gene is TRBJ2-7, the V gene TRBV15; TRBD2 aligns across 7 bases. The TCR was taken from an adult man with Graves' ophthalmopathy. CDR3 bases: TGTGCCAGGAGGGAGGGAGGAGGCTACGAGCAGCACTTC. Residues: CARREGGGYEQHF.